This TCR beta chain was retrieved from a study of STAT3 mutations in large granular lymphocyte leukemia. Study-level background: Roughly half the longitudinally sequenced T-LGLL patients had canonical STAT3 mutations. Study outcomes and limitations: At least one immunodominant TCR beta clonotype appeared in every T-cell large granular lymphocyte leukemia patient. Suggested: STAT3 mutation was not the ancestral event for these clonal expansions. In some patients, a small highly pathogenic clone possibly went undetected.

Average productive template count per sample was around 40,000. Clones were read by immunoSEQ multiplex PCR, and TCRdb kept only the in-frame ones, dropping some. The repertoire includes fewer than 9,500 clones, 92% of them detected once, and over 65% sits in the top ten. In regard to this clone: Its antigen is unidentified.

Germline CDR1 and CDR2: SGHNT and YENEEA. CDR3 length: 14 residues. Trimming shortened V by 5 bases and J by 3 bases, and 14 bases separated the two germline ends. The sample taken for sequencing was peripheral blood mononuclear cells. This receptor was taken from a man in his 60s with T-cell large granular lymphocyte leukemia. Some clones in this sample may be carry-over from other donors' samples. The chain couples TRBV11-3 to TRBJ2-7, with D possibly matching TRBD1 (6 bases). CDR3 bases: TGTGCCAGCAGCCTCCGCGGACAGAACTACGAGCAGTACTTC. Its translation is CASSLRGQNYEQYF.